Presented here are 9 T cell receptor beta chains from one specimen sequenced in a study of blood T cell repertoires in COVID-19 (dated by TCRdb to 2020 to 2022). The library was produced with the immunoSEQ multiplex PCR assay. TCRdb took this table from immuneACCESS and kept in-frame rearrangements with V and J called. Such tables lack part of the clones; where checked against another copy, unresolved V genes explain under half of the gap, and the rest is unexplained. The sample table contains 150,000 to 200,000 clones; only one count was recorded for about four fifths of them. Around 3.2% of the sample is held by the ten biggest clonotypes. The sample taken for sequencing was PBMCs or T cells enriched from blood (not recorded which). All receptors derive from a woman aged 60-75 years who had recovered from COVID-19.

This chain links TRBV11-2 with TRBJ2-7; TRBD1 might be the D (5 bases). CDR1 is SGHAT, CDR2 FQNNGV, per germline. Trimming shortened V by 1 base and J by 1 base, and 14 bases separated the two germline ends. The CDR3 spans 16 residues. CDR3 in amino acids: CASSLGWGRVSYEQYF. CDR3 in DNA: TGTGCCAGCAGCTTAGGTTGGGGCAGGGTTTCCTACGAGCAGTACTTC.

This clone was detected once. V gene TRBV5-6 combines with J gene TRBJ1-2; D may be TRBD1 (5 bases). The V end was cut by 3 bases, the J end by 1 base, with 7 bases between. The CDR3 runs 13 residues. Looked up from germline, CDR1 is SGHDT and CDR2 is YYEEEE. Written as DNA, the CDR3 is TGTGCCAGCAGCTACGACAGTAACTATGGCTACACCTTC. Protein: CASSYDSNYGYTF. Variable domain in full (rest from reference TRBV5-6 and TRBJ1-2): DAGVTQSPTHLIKTRGQQVTLRCSPKSGHDTVSWYQQALGQGPQFIFQYYEEEERQRGNFPDRFSGHQFPNYSSELNVNALLLGDSALYLCASSYDSNYGYTFGSGTRLTVV.

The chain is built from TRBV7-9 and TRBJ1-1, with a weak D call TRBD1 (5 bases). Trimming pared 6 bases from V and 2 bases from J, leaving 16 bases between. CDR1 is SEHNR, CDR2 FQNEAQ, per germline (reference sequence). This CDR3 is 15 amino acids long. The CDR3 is CASSYQTEFNTEAFF. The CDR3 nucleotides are TGTGCCAGCAGTTACCAGACAGAGTTTAACACTGAAGCTTTCTTT.

The CDR3 DNA is TGTGCCAGCAGCCAAGAGGGCCAGAGTAACACTGAAGCTTTCTTT. Translated, it gives CASSQEGQSNTEAFF. The chain links TRBV3-1 (or the pseudogene TRBV3-2) to TRBJ1-1; D is ambiguous. Deletions cut 0 bases from V and 2 bases from J, with 10 bases between. This CDR3 has 15 residues. Germline CDR1 reads LGHDT; CDR2 reads YNNKEL (reference sequence).

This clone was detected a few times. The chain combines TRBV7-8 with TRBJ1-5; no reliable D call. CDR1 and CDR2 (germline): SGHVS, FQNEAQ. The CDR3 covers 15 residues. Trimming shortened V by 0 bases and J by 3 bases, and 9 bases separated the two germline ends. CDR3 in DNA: TGTGCCAGCAGCTTAGCGCGCCGTGACAATCAGCCCCAGCATTTT. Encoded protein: CASSLARRDNQPQHF.

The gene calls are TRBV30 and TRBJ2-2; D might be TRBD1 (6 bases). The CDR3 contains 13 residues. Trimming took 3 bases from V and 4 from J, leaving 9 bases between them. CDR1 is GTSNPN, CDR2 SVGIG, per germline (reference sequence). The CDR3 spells CAWRTGTTGELFF. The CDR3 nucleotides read TGTGCCTGGAGAACAGGGACCACCGGGGAGCTGTTTTTT.

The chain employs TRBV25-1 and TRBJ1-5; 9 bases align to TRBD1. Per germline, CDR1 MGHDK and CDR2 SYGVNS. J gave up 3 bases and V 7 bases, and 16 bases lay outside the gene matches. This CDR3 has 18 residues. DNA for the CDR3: TGTGCCAGCACCTCTTTGTGCCGACAGGGGGGCCCCAATCAGCCCCAGCATTTT. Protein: CASTSLCRQGGPNQPQHF. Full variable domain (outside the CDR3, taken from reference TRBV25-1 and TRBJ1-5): EADIYQTPRYLVIGTGKKITLECSQTMGHDKMYWYQQDPGMELHLIHYSYGVNSTEKGDLSSESTVSRIRTEHFPLTLESARPSHTSQYLCASTSLCRQGGPNQPQHFGDGTRLSIL.

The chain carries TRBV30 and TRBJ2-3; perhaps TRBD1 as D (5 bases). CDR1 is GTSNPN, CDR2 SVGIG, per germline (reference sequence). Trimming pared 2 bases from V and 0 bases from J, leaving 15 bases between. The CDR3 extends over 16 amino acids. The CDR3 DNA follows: TGTGCCTGGAGTAGCAGGGCCTTCTCTAGCACAGATACGCAGTATTTT. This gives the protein CAWSSRAFSSTDTQYF.

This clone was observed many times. This CDR3 is CASSLEGTGSSPLHF. As DNA, the CDR3 is TGTGCCAGCAGCTTGGAGGGGACAGGGTCTTCACCCCTCCACTTT. V gene TRBV5-4 combines with J gene TRBJ1-6; 9 nucleotides line up with TRBD1. The CDR3 contains 15 residues. CDR1 is SGHNT, CDR2 YYREEE, per germline (reference sequence). J lost 9 bases, V lost 0 bases, and 4 bases had no gene match.